This T cell receptor delta chain was found in a study of gamma-delta T cells after stem cell transplantation. TCRdb re-identified clones in the RT-PCR reads via CATT. Found here are approximately 1,100 delta-chain clones, 3.5% to 4% of them singletons; the top ten hold 52%. In germline, CDR1 is GEAIGNYY, CDR2 EKD. The V gene end was trimmed by 0 bases and the J gene end by 0 bases; junction bases not matched to a gene: 9. This CDR3 is 17 amino acids long. The table lists this clone with a few counts. TCRdb attributes to this sequence the protein of a much larger clone, which differs from the DNA translation at residue 6; a read error is likely, and the protein displayed is translated from the DNA.

The source of this sequence is a human donor. It is not recorded whose cells these are; they may come from a transplant donor. What was sequenced was gamma-delta T cells. V is TRDV2 and J is TRDJ1; 7 bases fit TRDD3. CDR3 region: CACDTAWGSQHTDKLIF. CDR3 sequence (DNA): TGTGCCTGTGACACCGCCTGGGGGTCTCAACACACCGATAAACTCATCTTT.